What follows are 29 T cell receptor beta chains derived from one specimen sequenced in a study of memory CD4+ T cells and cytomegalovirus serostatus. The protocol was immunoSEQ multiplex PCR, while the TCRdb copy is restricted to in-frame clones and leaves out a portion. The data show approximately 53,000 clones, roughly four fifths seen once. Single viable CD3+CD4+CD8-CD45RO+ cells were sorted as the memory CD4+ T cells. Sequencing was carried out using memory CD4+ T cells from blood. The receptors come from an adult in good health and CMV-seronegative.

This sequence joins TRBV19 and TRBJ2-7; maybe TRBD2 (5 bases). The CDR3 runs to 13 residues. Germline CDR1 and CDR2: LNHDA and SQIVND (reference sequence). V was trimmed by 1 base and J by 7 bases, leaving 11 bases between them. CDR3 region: CASSIGARGEQYF. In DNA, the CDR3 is TGTGCCAGTAGTATAGGGGCACGCGGGGAGCAGTACTTC.

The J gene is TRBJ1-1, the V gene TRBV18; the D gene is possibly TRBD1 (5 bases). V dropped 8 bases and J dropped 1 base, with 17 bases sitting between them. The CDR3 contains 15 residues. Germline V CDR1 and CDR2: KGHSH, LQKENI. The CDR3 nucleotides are TGTGCCAGCAGACAGAACGACCTATCGAACACTGAAGCTTTCTTT. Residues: CASRQNDLSNTEAFF.

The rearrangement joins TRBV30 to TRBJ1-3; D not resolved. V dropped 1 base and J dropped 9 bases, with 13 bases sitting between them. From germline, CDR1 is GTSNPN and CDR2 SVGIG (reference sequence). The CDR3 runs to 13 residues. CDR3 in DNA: TGTGCCTGGAGTGAGTATACCAGCGGCACCATATATTTT. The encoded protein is CAWSEYTSGTIYF.

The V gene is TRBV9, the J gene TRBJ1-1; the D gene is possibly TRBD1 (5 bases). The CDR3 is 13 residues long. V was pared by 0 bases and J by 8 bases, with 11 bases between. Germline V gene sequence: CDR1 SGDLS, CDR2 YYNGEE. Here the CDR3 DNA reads TGTGCCAGCAGCGTAGGCAGGGCCAGCGAAGCTTTCTTT. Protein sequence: CASSVGRASEAFF. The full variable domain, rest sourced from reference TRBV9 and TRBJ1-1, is DSGVTQTPKHLITATGQRVTLRCSPRSGDLSVYWYQQSLDQGLQFLIQYYNGEERAKGNILERFSAQQFPDLHSELNLSSLELGDSALYFCASSVGRASEAFFGQGTRLTVV.

CDR3 nucleotides: TGTGCCAGCAGTCTACAGGGGGGAAACCGCGAGCAGTACTTC. Its protein is CASSLQGGNREQYF. The V gene is TRBV28, the J gene TRBJ2-7; 8 nucleotides line up with TRBD1. This CDR3 has 14 amino acids. CDR1 MDHEN and CDR2 SYDVKM come from the germline V gene. Trimming cost V 5 bases and J 6 bases; bases outside gene matches: 9.

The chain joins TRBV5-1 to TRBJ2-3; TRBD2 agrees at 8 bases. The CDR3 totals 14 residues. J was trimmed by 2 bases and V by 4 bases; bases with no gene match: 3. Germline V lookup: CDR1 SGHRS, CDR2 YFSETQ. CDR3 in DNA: TGCGCCAGCAGCCCGGGGGGGCCCACAGATACGCAGTATTTT. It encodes CASSPGGPTDTQYF.

The CDR3 region is CASSRGVGISSPLHF. CDR3 nucleotide sequence: TGTGCCAGCAGCAGGGGGGTGGGTATAAGTTCACCCCTCCACTTT. The chain links TRBV7-2 to TRBJ1-6; TRBD1 might be the D (6 bases). Germline CDR1 reads SGHTA; CDR2 reads FQGNSA. Between the trimmed V and J ends, which lost 5 bases and 9 bases, there was a span of 17 bases. CDR3 length: 15 amino acids.

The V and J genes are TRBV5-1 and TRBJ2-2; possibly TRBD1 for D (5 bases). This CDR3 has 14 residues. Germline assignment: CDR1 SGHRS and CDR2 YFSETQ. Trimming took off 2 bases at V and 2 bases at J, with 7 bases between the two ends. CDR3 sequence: CASSFRVNTGELFF. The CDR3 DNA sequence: TGCGCCAGCAGCTTCAGGGTAAACACCGGGGAGCTGTTTTTT. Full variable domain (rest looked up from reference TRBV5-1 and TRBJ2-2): KAGVTQTPRYLIKTRGQQVTLSCSPISGHRSVSWYQQTPGQGLQFLFEYFSETQRNKGNFPGRFSGRQFSNSRSEMNVSTLELGDSALYLCASSFRVNTGELFFGEGSRLTVL.

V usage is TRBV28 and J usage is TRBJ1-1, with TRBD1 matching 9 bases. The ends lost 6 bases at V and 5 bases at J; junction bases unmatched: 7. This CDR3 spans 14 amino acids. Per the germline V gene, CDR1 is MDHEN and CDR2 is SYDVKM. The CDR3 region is CASSGGQGRTEAFF. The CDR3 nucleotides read TGTGCCAGCAGCGGGGGACAGGGAAGAACTGAAGCTTTCTTT.

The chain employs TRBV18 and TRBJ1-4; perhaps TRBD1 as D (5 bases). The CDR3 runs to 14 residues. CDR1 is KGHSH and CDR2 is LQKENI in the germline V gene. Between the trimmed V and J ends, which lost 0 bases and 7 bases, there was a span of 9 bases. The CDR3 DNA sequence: TGTGCCAGCTCACCACCGACAGCAGCTGAAAAACTGTTTTTT. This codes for CASSPPTAAEKLFF. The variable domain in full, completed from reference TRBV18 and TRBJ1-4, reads NAGVMQNPRHLVRRRGQEARLRCSPMKGHSHVYWYRQLPEEGLKFMVYLQKENIIDESGMPKERFSAEFPKEGPSILRIQQVVRGDSAAYFCASSPPTAAEKLFFGSGTQLSVL.

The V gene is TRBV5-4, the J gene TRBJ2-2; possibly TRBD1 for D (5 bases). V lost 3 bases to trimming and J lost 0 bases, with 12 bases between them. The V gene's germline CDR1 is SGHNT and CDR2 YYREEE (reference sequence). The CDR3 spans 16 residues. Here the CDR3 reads CASSWGGAANTGELFF. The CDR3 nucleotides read TGTGCCAGCAGCTGGGGCGGTGCCGCGAACACCGGGGAGCTGTTTTTT.

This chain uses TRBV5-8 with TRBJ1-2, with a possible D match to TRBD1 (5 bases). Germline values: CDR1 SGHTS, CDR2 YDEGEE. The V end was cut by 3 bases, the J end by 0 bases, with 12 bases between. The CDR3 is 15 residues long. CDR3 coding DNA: TGTGCCAGCAGCTCGGGGACTGCAACTAACTATGGCTACACCTTC. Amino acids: CASSSGTATNYGYTF. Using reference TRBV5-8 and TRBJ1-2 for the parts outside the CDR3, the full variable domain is EAGVTQSPTHLIKTRGQQATLRCSPISGHTSVYWYQQALGLGLQFLLWYDEGEERNRGNFPPRFSGRQFPNYSSELNVNALELEDSALYLCASSSGTATNYGYTFGSGTRLTVV.

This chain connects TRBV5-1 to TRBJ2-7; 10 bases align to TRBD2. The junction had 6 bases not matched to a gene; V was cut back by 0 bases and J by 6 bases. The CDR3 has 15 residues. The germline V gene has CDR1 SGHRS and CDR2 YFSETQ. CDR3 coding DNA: TGCGCCAGCAGCTTGGATCCTAGCGGGGGAGCCGAGCAGTACTTC. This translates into CASSLDPSGGAEQYF.

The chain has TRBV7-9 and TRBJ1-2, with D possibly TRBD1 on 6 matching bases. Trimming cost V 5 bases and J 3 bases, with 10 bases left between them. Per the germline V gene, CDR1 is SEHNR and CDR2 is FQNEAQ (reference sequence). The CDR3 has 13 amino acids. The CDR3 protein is CASSREGDYGYTF. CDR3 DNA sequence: TGTGCCAGCAGCCGGGAGGGGGACTATGGCTACACCTTC.

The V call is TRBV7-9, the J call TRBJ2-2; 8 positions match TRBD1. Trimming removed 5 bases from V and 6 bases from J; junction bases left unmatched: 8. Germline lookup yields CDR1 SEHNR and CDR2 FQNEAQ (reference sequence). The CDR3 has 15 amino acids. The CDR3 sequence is CASSTGQGPAGELFF. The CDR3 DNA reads TGTGCCAGCAGCACCGGACAGGGCCCGGCCGGGGAGCTGTTTTTT.

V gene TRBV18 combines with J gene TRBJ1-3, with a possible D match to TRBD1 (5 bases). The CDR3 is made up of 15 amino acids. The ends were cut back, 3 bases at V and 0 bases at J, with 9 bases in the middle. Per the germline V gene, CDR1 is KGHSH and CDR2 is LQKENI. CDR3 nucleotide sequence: TGTGCCAGCTCACCGACAGAGACCTCTGGAAACACCATATATTTT. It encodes CASSPTETSGNTIYF.

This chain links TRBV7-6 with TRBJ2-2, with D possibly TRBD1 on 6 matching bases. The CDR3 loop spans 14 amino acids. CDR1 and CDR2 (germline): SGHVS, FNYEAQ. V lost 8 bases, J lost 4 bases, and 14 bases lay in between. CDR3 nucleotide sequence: TGTGCCAGCCGACAGGAACCCAGCACCGGGGAGCTGTTTTTT. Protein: CASRQEPSTGELFF. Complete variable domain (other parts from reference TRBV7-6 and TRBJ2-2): GAGVSQSPRYKVTKRGQDVALRCDPISGHVSLYWYRQALGQGPEFLTYFNYEAQQDKSGLPNDRFSAERPEGSISTLTIQRTEQRDSAMYRCASRQEPSTGELFFGEGSRLTVL.

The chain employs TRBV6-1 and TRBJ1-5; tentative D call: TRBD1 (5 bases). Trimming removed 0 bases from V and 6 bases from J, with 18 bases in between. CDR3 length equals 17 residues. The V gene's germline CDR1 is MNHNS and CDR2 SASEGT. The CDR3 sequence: CASSEALLGQLGQPQHF. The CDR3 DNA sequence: TGTGCCAGCAGTGAAGCGCTTCTGGGGCAGCTCGGTCAGCCCCAGCATTTT.

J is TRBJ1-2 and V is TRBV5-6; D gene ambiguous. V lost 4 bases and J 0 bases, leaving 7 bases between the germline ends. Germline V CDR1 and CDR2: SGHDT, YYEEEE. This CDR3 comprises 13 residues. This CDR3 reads CASSPGANYGYTF. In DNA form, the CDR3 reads TGTGCCAGCAGCCCGGGAGCTAACTATGGCTACACCTTC. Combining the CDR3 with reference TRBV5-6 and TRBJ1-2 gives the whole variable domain DAGVTQSPTHLIKTRGQQVTLRCSPKSGHDTVSWYQQALGQGPQFIFQYYEEEERQRGNFPDRFSGHQFPNYSSELNVNALLLGDSALYLCASSPGANYGYTFGSGTRLTVV.

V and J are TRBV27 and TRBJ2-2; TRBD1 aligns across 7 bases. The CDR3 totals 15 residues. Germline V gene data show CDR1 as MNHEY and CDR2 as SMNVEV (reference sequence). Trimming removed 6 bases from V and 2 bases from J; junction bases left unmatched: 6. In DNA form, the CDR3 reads TGTGCCAGCAGCAAGACAGGGTCCAACACCGGGGAGCTGTTTTTT. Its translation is CASSKTGSNTGELFF.

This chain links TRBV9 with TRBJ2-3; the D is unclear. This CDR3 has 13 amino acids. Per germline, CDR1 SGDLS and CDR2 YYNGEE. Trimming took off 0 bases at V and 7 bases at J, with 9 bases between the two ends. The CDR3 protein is CASSVEGSHTQYF. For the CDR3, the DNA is TGTGCCAGCAGCGTAGAGGGTAGTCATACGCAGTATTTT.

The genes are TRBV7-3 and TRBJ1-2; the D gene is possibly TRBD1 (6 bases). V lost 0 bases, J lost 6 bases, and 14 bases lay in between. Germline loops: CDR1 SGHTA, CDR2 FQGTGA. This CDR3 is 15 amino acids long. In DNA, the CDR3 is TGTGCCAGCAGCTTAACCCACGATGGGGGCCATGGCTACACCTTC. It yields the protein CASSLTHDGGHGYTF.

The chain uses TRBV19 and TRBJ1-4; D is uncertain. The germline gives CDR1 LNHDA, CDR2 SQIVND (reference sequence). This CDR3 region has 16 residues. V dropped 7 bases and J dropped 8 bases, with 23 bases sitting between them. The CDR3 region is CASNDGSTTQREKLFF. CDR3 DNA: TGTGCCAGTAATGACGGGTCGACCACGCAGCGGGAAAAACTGTTTTTT.

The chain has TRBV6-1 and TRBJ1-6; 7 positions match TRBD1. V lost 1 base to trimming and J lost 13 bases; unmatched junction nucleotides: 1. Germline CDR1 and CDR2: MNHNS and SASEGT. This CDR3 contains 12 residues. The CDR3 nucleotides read TGTGCCAGCAGTGAAGGGGACAGTCCCCTCCACTTT. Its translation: CASSEGDSPLHF.

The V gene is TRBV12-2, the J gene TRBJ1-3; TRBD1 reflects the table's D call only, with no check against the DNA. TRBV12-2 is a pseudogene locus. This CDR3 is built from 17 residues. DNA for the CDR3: TGTGCAAGTCGCTTTGGGGGATACGGGACACCAGGAAACACCATATATTTT. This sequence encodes CASRFGGYGTPGNTIYF.

The DNA of the CDR3 is TGTGCCAGCAGTTACGATGGACAATATGGCTACACCTTC. Protein sequence: CASSYDGQYGYTF. The V and J genes are TRBV6-5 and TRBJ1-2; possibly TRBD1 for D (5 bases). The CDR3 length is 13 residues. V was cut by 2 bases and J by 5 bases, with 9 bases left in between. Germline CDR1 MNHEY, CDR2 SVGAGI.

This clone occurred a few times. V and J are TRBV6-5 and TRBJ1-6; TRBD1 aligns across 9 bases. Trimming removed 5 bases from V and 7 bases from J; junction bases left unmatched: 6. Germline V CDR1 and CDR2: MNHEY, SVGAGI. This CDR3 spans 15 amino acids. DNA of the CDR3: TGTGCCAGCAGTATATCCGGGACAGGGAATTCACCCCTCCACTTT. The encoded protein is CASSISGTGNSPLHF.

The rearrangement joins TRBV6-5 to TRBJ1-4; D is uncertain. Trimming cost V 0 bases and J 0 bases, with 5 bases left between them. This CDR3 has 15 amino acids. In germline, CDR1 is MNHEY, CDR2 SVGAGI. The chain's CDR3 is CASSYSHTTNEKLFF. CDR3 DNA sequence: TGTGCCAGCAGTTACTCTCACACAACTAATGAAAAACTGTTTTTT.

Here the CDR3 DNA reads TGTGCCAGCAGCTTCGGGCAGGGGGCGGTCGCCACTGAAGCTTTCTTT. It translates to CASSFGQGAVATEAFF. The chain is built from TRBV5-6 and TRBJ1-1, with TRBD1 matching 8 bases. The CDR3 has 16 residues. Germline CDR1 and CDR2: SGHDT and YYEEEE. Trimming took 2 bases from V and 4 from J; bases not matched to a gene: 10.